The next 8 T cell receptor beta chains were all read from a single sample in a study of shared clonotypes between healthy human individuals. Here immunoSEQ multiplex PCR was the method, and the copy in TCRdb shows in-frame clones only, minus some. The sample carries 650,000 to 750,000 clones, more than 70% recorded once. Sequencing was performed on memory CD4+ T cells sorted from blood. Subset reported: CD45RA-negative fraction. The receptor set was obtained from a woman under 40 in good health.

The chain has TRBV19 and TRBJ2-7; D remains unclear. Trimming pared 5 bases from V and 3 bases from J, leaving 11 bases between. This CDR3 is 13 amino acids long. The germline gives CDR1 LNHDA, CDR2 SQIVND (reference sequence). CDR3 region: CASSPRGLYEQYF. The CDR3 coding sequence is TGTGCCAGTAGTCCCCGTGGGCTCTACGAGCAGTACTTC.

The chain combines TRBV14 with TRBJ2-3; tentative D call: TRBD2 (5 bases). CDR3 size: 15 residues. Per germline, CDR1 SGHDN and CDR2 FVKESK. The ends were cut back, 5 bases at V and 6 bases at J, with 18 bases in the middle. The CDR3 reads CASSARGLVSDTQYF. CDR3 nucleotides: TGTGCCAGCAGCGCCCGAGGGTTAGTTTCGGATACGCAGTATTTT.

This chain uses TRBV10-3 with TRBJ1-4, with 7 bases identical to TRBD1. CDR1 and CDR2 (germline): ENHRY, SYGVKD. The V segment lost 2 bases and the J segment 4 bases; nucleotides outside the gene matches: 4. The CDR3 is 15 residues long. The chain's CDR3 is CAISEAGGGNEKLFF. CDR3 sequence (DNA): TGTGCCATCAGTGAGGCAGGGGGAGGTAATGAAAAACTGTTTTTT.

The CDR3 DNA sequence: TGTGCCAGCTCCCCTCTGACTAGCTGGTCTTCCGAGCAGTACTTC. Encoded protein: CASSPLTSWSSEQYF. The rearrangement links TRBV14 to TRBJ2-7; 7 nucleotides line up with TRBD2. Germline V gene sequence: CDR1 SGHDN, CDR2 FVKESK. After removal of 8 bases from V and 6 bases from J, the junction contained 16 bases not matched to a gene. This CDR3 is 15 amino acids long.

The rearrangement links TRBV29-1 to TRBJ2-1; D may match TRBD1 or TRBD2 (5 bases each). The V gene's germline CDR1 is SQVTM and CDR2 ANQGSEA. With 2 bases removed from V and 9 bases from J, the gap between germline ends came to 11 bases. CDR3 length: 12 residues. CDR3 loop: CSVEQGTVEQFF. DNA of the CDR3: TGCAGCGTTGAACAAGGGACCGTTGAGCAGTTCTTC.

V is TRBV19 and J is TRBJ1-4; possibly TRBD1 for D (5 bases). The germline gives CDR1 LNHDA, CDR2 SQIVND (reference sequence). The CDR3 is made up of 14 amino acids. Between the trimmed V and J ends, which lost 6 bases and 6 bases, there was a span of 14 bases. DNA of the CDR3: TGTGCCAGTAGATCAAGACAGACGGATGAAAAACTGTTTTTT. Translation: CASRSRQTDEKLFF.

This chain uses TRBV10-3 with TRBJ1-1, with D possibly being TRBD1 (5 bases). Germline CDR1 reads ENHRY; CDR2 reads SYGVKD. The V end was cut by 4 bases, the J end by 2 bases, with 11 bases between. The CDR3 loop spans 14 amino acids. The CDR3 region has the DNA TGTGCCATCAGTGTCACAGGAAGAAACACTGAAGCTTTCTTT. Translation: CAISVTGRNTEAFF.

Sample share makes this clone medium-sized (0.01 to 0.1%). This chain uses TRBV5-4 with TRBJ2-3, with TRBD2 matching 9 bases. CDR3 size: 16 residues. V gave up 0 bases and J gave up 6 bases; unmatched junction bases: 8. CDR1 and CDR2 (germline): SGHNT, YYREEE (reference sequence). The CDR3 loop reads CASSLVAGLAGDTQYF. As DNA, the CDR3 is TGTGCCAGCAGCTTGGTCGCGGGACTAGCAGGGGATACGCAGTATTTT.